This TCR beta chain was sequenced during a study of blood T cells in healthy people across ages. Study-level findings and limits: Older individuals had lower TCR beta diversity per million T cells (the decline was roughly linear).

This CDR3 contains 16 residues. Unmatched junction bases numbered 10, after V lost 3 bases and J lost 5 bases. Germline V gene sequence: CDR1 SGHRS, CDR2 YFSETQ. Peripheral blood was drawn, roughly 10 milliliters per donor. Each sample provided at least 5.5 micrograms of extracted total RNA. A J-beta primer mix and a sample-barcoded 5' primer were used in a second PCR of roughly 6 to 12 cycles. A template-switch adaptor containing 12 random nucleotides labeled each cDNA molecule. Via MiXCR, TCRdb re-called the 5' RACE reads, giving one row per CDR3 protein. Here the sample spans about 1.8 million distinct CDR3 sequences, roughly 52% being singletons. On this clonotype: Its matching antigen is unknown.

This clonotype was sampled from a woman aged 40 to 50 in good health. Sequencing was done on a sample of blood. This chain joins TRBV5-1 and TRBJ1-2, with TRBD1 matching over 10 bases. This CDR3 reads CASSSRDRGSWYGYTF. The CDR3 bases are TGCGCCAGCAGCTCTCGGGACAGGGGCTCGTGGTATGGCTACACCTTC.